These 21 T cell receptor beta chains share one sample of origin, sequenced in a study of blood T cell repertoires in COVID-19. Using immunoSEQ multiplex PCR, the repertoire was profiled, and TCRdb retains in-frame clones only, with some absent. The sample carries about 140,000 clones, about nine tenths recorded once. The sequencing input was peripheral blood. Every receptor here comes from a woman of 80 years or more with acute or convalescent COVID-19.

The sample holds one count of this clone. The V and J genes are TRBV5-1 and TRBJ1-3; tentative D call: TRBD1 (6 bases). The length of the CDR3 is 13 residues. CDR1 is SGHRS and CDR2 is YFSETQ in the germline V gene. Trimming took 4 bases from V and 9 from J, leaving 14 bases between them. The CDR3 region is CASSPDSTGTIYF. DNA of the CDR3: TGCGCCAGCAGCCCGGACAGTACAGGCACCATATATTTT. The variable domain in full, with the rest retrieved from reference TRBV5-1 and TRBJ1-3, is KAGVTQTPRYLIKTRGQQVTLSCSPISGHRSVSWYQQTPGQGLQFLFEYFSETQRNKGNFPGRFSGRQFSNSRSEMNVSTLELGDSALYLCASSPDSTGTIYFGEGSWLTVV.

CDR3 bases: TGTGCCAGTAGTTCCGGGACAAATTACGAGCAGTACTTC. This sequence encodes CASSSGTNYEQYF. The chain has TRBV19 and TRBJ2-7, with D possibly matching TRBD1 (6 bases). Trimming stripped 5 bases from V and 4 bases from J, with 12 bases between. The CDR3 sequence is 13 residues long. CDR1 is LNHDA and CDR2 is SQIVND in the germline V gene (reference sequence). Looking up the rest from reference TRBV19 and TRBJ2-7 gives the full variable domain: DGGITQSPKYLFRKEGQNVTLSCEQNLNHDAMYWYRQDPGQGLRLIYYSQIVNDFQKGDIAEGYSVSREKKESFPLTVTSAQKNPTAFYLCASSSGTNYEQYFGPGTRLTVT.

The rearrangement links TRBV19 to TRBJ2-3; D not resolved. The CDR3 loop spans 13 amino acids. The ends were cut back, 9 bases at V and 5 bases at J, with 15 bases in the middle. CDR1 LNHDA and CDR2 SQIVND come from the germline V gene (reference sequence). The CDR3: CASRFTTGDTQYF. Written as DNA, the CDR3 is TGTGCCAGCCGCTTTACGACGGGAGATACGCAGTATTTT.

The DNA of the CDR3 is TGTGCCGTGGACTCCAGCGGAACCTCTGGGGCCAACGTCCTGACTTTC. Protein product: CAVDSSGTSGANVLTF. This chain joins TRBV30 and TRBJ2-6; a possible D gene is TRBD2 (5 bases). CDR1 and CDR2 from the germline V gene are GTSNPN and SVGIG (reference sequence). The V end lost 8 bases, the J end lost 0 bases, and 17 bases lay between the germline ends. This CDR3 region has 16 residues. The entire variable domain, with the rest obtained from reference TRBV30 and TRBJ2-6, is as follows: SQTIHQWPATLVQPVGSPLSLECTVEGTSNPNLYWYRQAAGRGLQLLFYSVGIGQISSEVPQNLSASRPQDRQFILSSKKLLLSDSGFYLCAVDSSGTSGANVLTFGAGSRLTVL.

The chain combines TRBV19 with TRBJ2-5; D is undetermined. V was shortened by 4 bases and J by 2 bases, with 14 bases between the two germline ends. CDR3 length equals 15 residues. CDR1 and CDR2 from the germline V gene are LNHDA and SQIVND (reference sequence). In DNA form, the CDR3 reads TGTGCCAGTAGTAGGTCTGCCACTATACAAGAGACCCAGTACTTC. Translated: CASSRSATIQETQYF.

V and J are TRBV29-1 and TRBJ2-7; D is unclear. Germline V gives CDR1 SQVTM, CDR2 ANQGSEA. V was shortened by 4 bases and J by 2 bases, with 9 bases between the two germline ends. The CDR3 covers 12 residues. This CDR3 is CSVGSDAYEQYF. In nucleotides, the CDR3 is TGCAGCGTTGGCAGCGACGCCTACGAGCAGTACTTC.

The V gene is TRBV5-1, the J gene TRBJ2-7, with TRBD2 matching over 10 bases. The junction had 4 bases not matched to a gene; V was cut back by 5 bases and J by 5 bases. Germline CDR1 SGHRS, CDR2 YFSETQ. This CDR3 region has 13 residues. The CDR3 sequence is CASRAGTSDEQYF. CDR3 DNA: TGCGCCAGCAGAGCCGGGACTAGCGACGAGCAGTACTTC.

The chain recombines TRBV18 with TRBJ1-2, with D maybe TRBD1 (5 bases). Per germline, CDR1 KGHSH and CDR2 LQKENI. Trimming shortened V by 0 bases and J by 3 bases, and 8 bases separated the two germline ends. The CDR3 has 14 amino acids. Here the CDR3 DNA reads TGTGCCAGCTCACCACCGGGGCTCGACTATGGCTACACCTTC. Translated, it gives CASSPPGLDYGYTF.

This clone is a singleton in its sample. V is TRBV19 and J is TRBJ1-1; D is undetermined. In germline, CDR1 is LNHDA, CDR2 SQIVND (reference sequence). V was trimmed by 1 base and J by 5 bases, leaving 8 bases between them. This CDR3 comprises 13 residues. The CDR3: CASSIGGGTEAFF. The DNA for the CDR3 is TGTGCCAGTAGTATAGGGGGAGGGACTGAAGCTTTCTTT.

In this sample, this clone turned up once. V is TRBV19 and J is TRBJ1-6, with a possible D match to TRBD1 (6 bases). Trimming shortened V by 6 bases and J by 7 bases, and 13 bases separated the two germline ends. CDR3 size: 14 residues. Germline CDR1 reads LNHDA; CDR2 reads SQIVND (reference sequence). In DNA form, the CDR3 reads TGTGCCAGTAGCGCCAGGGGAGAGAATTCACCCCTCCACTTT. Translating gives CASSARGENSPLHF. Based on the CDR3 plus reference TRBV19 and TRBJ1-6, the full variable domain is DGGITQSPKYLFRKEGQNVTLSCEQNLNHDAMYWYRQDPGQGLRLIYYSQIVNDFQKGDIAEGYSVSREKKESFPLTVTSAQKNPTAFYLCASSARGENSPLHFGNGTRLTVT.

The chain has TRBV3-1 (or the pseudogene TRBV3-2) and TRBJ2-3, with 7 nucleotides matching TRBD2. Trimming took 4 bases from V and 0 from J; bases not matched to a gene: 4. The CDR3 totals 15 residues. The germline CDR1 and CDR2 sequences are LGHDT and YNNKEL (reference sequence). For the CDR3, the DNA is TGTGCCAGCAGCCCTTTAGCGGGTAGCACAGATACGCAGTATTTT. This codes for CASSPLAGSTDTQYF.

The chain couples TRBV5-6 to TRBJ1-1; 8 bases fit TRBD1. The CDR3 totals 15 residues. The V segment lost 4 bases and the J segment 1 base; nucleotides outside the gene matches: 6. Germline assignment: CDR1 SGHDT and CDR2 YYEEEE. The CDR3 loop reads CASSQTTGGNTEAFF. CDR3 nucleotides: TGTGCCAGCAGCCAGACCACAGGGGGGAACACTGAAGCTTTCTTT.

V and J are TRBV30 and TRBJ1-4; D possibly corresponds to TRBD1 (5 bases). Trimming shortened V by 0 bases and J by 8 bases, and 16 bases separated the two germline ends. Germline values: CDR1 GTSNPN, CDR2 SVGIG (reference sequence). The CDR3 spans 15 residues. The CDR3 sequence is CAWSVGALGREKLFF. CDR3 DNA sequence: TGTGCCTGGAGTGTAGGGGCACTTGGGAGGGAAAAACTGTTTTTT.

The chain has TRBV4-2 and TRBJ2-7; possible D gene TRBD2, 6 bases. The CDR3 is 15 residues long. With 0 bases removed from V and 4 bases from J, the gap between germline ends came to 13 bases. Germline lookup yields CDR1 LGHNA and CDR2 YNFKEQ. CDR3 protein: CASSQDRSSEYEQYF. The CDR3 DNA reads TGTGCCAGCAGCCAAGATCGGTCTAGCGAGTACGAGCAGTACTTC.

The chain is built from TRBV5-6 and TRBJ1-3; D is ambiguous. Trimming removed 4 bases at V and 0 bases at J, with 8 bases between. CDR3 length: 14 amino acids. CDR1 is SGHDT, CDR2 YYEEEE, per germline. The CDR3 nucleotides read TGTGCCAGCAGCGGCCCGCTCTCTGGAAACACCATATATTTT. This gives the protein CASSGPLSGNTIYF.

V gene TRBV14 combines with J gene TRBJ2-3; weak D call: TRBD1 (7 bases). The V end lost 4 bases, the J end lost 1 base, and 18 bases lay between the germline ends. Germline CDR1 and CDR2: SGHDN and FVKESK. The CDR3 runs to 17 residues. The CDR3 nucleotides are TGTGCCAGCAGCCTCGCCCGAGGGGGCGGGGGCACAGATACGCAGTATTTT. Translating gives CASSLARGGGGTDTQYF.

The chain joins TRBV5-6 to TRBJ1-2, with a possible D match to TRBD1 (5 bases). The length of the CDR3 is 14 residues. V was cut by 1 base and J by 8 bases, with 15 bases left in between. Germline V gene sequence: CDR1 SGHDT, CDR2 YYEEEE. The CDR3 DNA follows: TGTGCCAGCAGCTTGCTAAGGGGCCTATGGGGCTACACCTTC. The encoded protein is CASSLLRGLWGYTF.

This rearrangement joins TRBV19 to TRBJ1-1; 10 nucleotides align to TRBD1. The germline V gene has CDR1 LNHDA and CDR2 SQIVND (reference sequence). The CDR3 totals 13 residues. The trim removed 7 bases at V and 11 bases at J, leaving 10 bases unmatched. DNA for the CDR3: TGTGCCAGTATTTGGCGACAGGGGGCCCCTGCTTTCTTT. Encoded protein: CASIWRQGAPAFF.

The V and J genes are TRBV12-3 or TRBV12-4 and TRBJ2-7, with 7 bases that match TRBD2. The CDR3 consists of 12 residues. V lost 8 bases and J lost 2; bases outside the gene matches: 3. The CDR3 spells CASAGDPYEQYF. The CDR3 DNA reads as TGTGCCAGCGCGGGGGACCCCTACGAGCAGTACTTC.

The chain recombines TRBV6-5 with TRBJ1-5; perhaps TRBD1 as D (5 bases). The CDR3 extends over 13 amino acids. Trimming shortened V by 4 bases and J by 3 bases, and 7 bases separated the two germline ends. The germline V gene has CDR1 MNHEY and CDR2 SVGAGI. CDR3 DNA: TGTGCCAGCAGTTGGGGCCTCAATCAGCCCCAGCATTTT. Its protein is CASSWGLNQPQHF.

The CDR3 nucleotides are TGCAGCGCCTCTGCGGACAGGGGTGGCGAGCAGTACTTC. Encoded protein: CSASADRGGEQYF. The chain employs TRBV29-1 and TRBJ2-7, with 9 nucleotides matching TRBD1. This CDR3 contains 13 residues. V lost 7 bases, J lost 6 bases, and 10 bases stayed unmatched. Germline CDR1 reads SQVTM; CDR2 reads ANQGSEA.